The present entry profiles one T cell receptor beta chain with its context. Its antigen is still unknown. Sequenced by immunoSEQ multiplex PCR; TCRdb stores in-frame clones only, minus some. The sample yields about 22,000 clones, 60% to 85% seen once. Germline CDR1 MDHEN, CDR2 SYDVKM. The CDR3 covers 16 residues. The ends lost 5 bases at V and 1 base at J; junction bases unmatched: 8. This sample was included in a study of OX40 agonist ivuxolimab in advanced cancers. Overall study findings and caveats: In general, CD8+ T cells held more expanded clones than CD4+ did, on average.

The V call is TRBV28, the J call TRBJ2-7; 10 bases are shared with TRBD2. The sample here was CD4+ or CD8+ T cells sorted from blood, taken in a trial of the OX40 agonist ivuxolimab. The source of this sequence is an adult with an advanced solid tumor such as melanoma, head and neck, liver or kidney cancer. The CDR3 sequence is CASSTWLLAGSYEQYF. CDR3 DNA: TGTGCCAGCAGTACCTGGTTACTAGCGGGGTCCTACGAGCAGTACTTC.